This TCR beta chain originates from a study of T-cell reconstitution after alpha-beta-depleted transplantation in children. Whole-study results and caveats: Certain patients had high TCRbeta diversity at day 60, and it came from recipient T cells and thymic progenitors that survived. Where alpha-beta T cells came from about two months after transplant was reportedly several hundred expanded graft clones. Among T cells one year after transplant, newly produced cells accounted for most counts and diversity.

Unique molecular identifiers were incorporated during preparation of the TCRbeta library. TCRdb re-called the PCR reads through MiXCR, storing one row per CDR3 protein. This sample has almost 600,000 distinct CDR3 sequences, with over 25% found just once. Concerning this clonotype itself: The antigen is unknown.

The CDR3 contains 15 residues. Germline V gene data show CDR1 as SGHRS and CDR2 as YFSETQ. Trimming took 0 bases from V and 7 from J; bases not matched to a gene: 7. This TCR was sampled from a boy under three years old with Wiskott-Aldrich syndrome, due to receive a stem cell transplant. This specimen consisted of PBMCs, obtained before TCRalphabeta/CD19-depleted stem cell transplant. The chain recombines TRBV5-1 with TRBJ2-7, with 10 positions matching TRBD2. CDR3 coding DNA: TGCGCCAGCAGCTTGGTACTAGCGGGATCGGGAGAGCAGTACTTC. It is translated as CASSLVLAGSGEQYF.